What follows are 22 T cell receptor beta chains derived from one specimen sequenced in a study of cytomegalovirus exposure and HLA in healthy donors. The primer mix had 60 Vbeta and 13 Jbeta primers. The method was immunoSEQ multiplex PCR; TCRdb's version includes in-frame clones alone and lacks a portion of them. The sample has about 130,000 clones, approximately 70% seen once; the top ten hold 2.6%. Sequenced: PBMCs. Receptors were obtained from a woman aged 55-70 years in good health and CMV-seropositive.

This chain joins TRBV10-3 and TRBJ2-7, with TRBD2 as a possible D gene (5 bases). The CDR3 spans 14 residues. V lost 6 bases, J lost 0 bases, and 12 bases lay in between. Germline CDR1 is ENHRY and CDR2 is SYGVKD. In nucleotides, the CDR3 is TGTGCCATCAGCGCCCCGGACTCCTCCTACGAGCAGTACTTC. Translated, it gives CAISAPDSSYEQYF.

V and J are TRBV19 and TRBJ2-5; D gene unclear. The CDR3 has 14 residues. CDR1 LNHDA and CDR2 SQIVND come from the germline V gene (reference sequence). Trimming removed 3 bases from V and 1 base from J, with 9 bases in between. In nucleotides, the CDR3 is TGTGCCAGTAGTATCCACGACATCCAAGAGACCCAGTACTTC. Protein sequence: CASSIHDIQETQYF.

This clone was seen just once. The V gene is TRBV6-6, the J gene TRBJ1-4; 7 nucleotides line up with TRBD1. V lost 7 bases and J lost 6; bases outside the gene matches: 11. CDR1 MNHNY and CDR2 SVGAGI come from the germline V gene (reference sequence). This CDR3 has 15 amino acids. The CDR3 region is CASTLAAGGYEKLFF. CDR3 DNA: TGTGCCAGCACCTTGGCGGCAGGGGGTTATGAAAAACTGTTTTTT.

The CDR3, as DNA: TGTGCCAGCACCCAGGGGTTAGGCAATCAGCCCCAGCATTTT. Encoded protein: CASTQGLGNQPQHF. The V and J genes are TRBV2 and TRBJ1-5; tentative D call: TRBD1 (6 bases). The CDR3 is made up of 14 amino acids. With 7 bases removed from V and 2 bases from J, the gap between germline ends came to 12 bases. CDR1 SNHLY and CDR2 FYNNEI come from the germline V gene.

The chain recombines TRBV14 with TRBJ1-2; 8 bases agree with TRBD1. CDR3 length: 14 amino acids. The V and J ends lost 2 bases and 6 bases, in that order; junction bases with no gene match: 5. CDR1 SGHDN and CDR2 FVKESK come from the germline V gene. The CDR3 region is CASSQMTGDHGYTF. The DNA of the CDR3 is TGTGCCAGCAGCCAAATGACAGGGGACCATGGCTACACCTTC. The full variable domain, rest sourced from reference TRBV14 and TRBJ1-2, is EAGVTQFPSHSVIEKGQTVTLRCDPISGHDNLYWYRRVMGKEIKFLLHFVKESKQDESGMPNNRFLAERTGGTYSTLKVQPAELEDSGVYFCASSQMTGDHGYTFGSGTRLTVV.

V and J are TRBV9 and TRBJ2-3; D gene uncertain. The CDR3 spans 16 residues. Trimming left V 2 bases short and J 2 bases short, with 15 bases between. CDR1 SGDLS and CDR2 YYNGEE come from the germline V gene. CDR3 sequence (DNA): TGTGCCAGCAGCGTCTCTCCGTACCCGGTCACAGATACGCAGTATTTT. This translates into CASSVSPYPVTDTQYF.

A few counts support this clone. The V call is TRBV19, the J call TRBJ1-2; no firm D call. The CDR3 has 13 amino acids. V lost 5 bases to trimming and J lost 0 bases, with 7 bases between them. Germline V gene lookup returns CDR1 LNHDA and CDR2 SQIVND (reference sequence). The CDR3 region has the DNA TGTGCCAGTAGTTACAGAGCTAACTATGGCTACACCTTC. Its translation: CASSYRANYGYTF.

The chain recombines TRBV6-5 with TRBJ2-4; no reliable D call. CDR1 and CDR2 (germline): MNHEY, SVGAGI. Trimming left V 0 bases short and J 2 bases short, with 11 bases between. The CDR3 covers 16 residues. The CDR3 here is CASSYSSMGSKNIQYF. The CDR3 nucleotides read TGTGCCAGCAGTTACTCATCCATGGGCTCCAAAAACATTCAGTACTTC.

This clone was detected a few times. The junction departs from the called germline gene at one end, perhaps through a read error. J is TRBJ1-3 and V is TRBV7-7, with D unclear. This CDR3 is 15 amino acids long. Germline CDR1 reads SSHAT; CDR2 reads FNYEAQ (reference sequence). CDR3 region: CASSPASSSGNTIYF. CDR3 sequence (DNA): TGTGCTAGCAGCCCCGCCAGTTCCTCTGGAAACACCATATATTTT.

The chain has TRBV6-5 and TRBJ1-2; 7 bases are shared with TRBD1. Germline lookup yields CDR1 MNHEY and CDR2 SVGAGI. V dropped 6 bases and J dropped 8; count of bases not matched to a gene: 15. This CDR3 region has 15 residues. CDR3 loop: CASSSLGAGGSGYTF. The CDR3 DNA follows: TGTGCCAGCAGCTCCTTGGGGGCAGGGGGAAGCGGCTACACCTTC.

The gene calls are TRBV5-1 and TRBJ1-1; D gene ambiguous. Germline V gives CDR1 SGHRS, CDR2 YFSETQ. The CDR3 has 13 amino acids. V was cut by 0 bases and J by 6 bases, with 9 bases left in between. The CDR3 reads CASSLVPSPEAFF. CDR3 DNA sequence: TGCGCCAGCAGCTTGGTTCCGAGCCCTGAAGCTTTCTTT.

The chain recombines TRBV10-3 with TRBJ2-5; possible D gene TRBD1, 5 bases. Germline V lookup: CDR1 ENHRY, CDR2 SYGVKD. The V end was cut by 7 bases, the J end by 5 bases, with 14 bases between. The CDR3 consists of 13 residues. The CDR3 nucleotides are TGTGCCATCAACTCAGCAGGGTTGGAGACCCAGTACTTC. It codes for CAINSAGLETQYF.

This clone was seen a handful of times. The rearrangement joins TRBV9 to TRBJ1-4, with a weak D call TRBD1 (6 bases). The V gene's germline CDR1 is SGDLS and CDR2 YYNGEE. The V end lost 4 bases, the J end lost 4 bases, and 14 bases lay between the germline ends. The CDR3 has 15 amino acids. The CDR3 loop is CASSRGISVNEKLFF. For the CDR3, the DNA is TGTGCCAGCAGCAGGGGGATCTCAGTTAATGAAAAACTGTTTTTT. Looking up the rest from reference TRBV9 and TRBJ1-4 gives the full variable domain: DSGVTQTPKHLITATGQRVTLRCSPRSGDLSVYWYQQSLDQGLQFLIQYYNGEERAKGNILERFSAQQFPDLHSELNLSSLELGDSALYFCASSRGISVNEKLFFGSGTQLSVL.

The rearrangement joins TRBV6-1 to TRBJ1-3; D unresolved. Per germline, CDR1 MNHNS and CDR2 SASEGT. Trimming removed 7 bases from V and 8 bases from J, with 9 bases in between. The CDR3 has 11 amino acids. As DNA, the CDR3 is TGTGCCAGCAACCTCCTATACACCATATATTTT. It translates to CASNLLYTIYF.

The chain combines TRBV19 with TRBJ2-7, with 8 bases lining up with TRBD1. The CDR3 is 12 amino acids. V shed 8 bases, J shed 3 bases, and the junction held 3 bases outside the gene matches. Germline V CDR1 and CDR2: LNHDA, SQIVND (reference sequence). This CDR3 is CASGQGDYEQYF. Written as DNA, the CDR3 is TGTGCCAGTGGACAGGGTGACTACGAGCAGTACTTC.

J is TRBJ1-1 and V is TRBV27, with 7 bases lining up with TRBD1. The J segment lost 4 bases and the V segment lost 4 bases, leaving 6 bases of the junction unmatched. CDR1 and CDR2 (germline): MNHEY, SMNVEV (reference sequence). The CDR3 spans 14 residues. DNA of the CDR3: TGTGCCAGCAGTTGGGGGGCAGGGGGCACTGAAGCTTTCTTT. Translated, it gives CASSWGAGGTEAFF.

The chain recombines TRBV5-1 with TRBJ1-3, with 9 bases lining up with TRBD1. Germline assignment: CDR1 SGHRS and CDR2 YFSETQ. CDR3 length equals 18 residues. Trimming took 4 bases from V and 0 from J; bases not matched to a gene: 11. The CDR3 spells CASSPGQGGSGSGNTIYF. The DNA for the CDR3 is TGCGCCAGCAGCCCGGGACAGGGAGGTTCGGGCTCTGGAAACACCATATATTTT.

The rearrangement links TRBV12-5 to TRBJ1-2; 8 nucleotides align to TRBD1. The CDR3 length is 15 residues. The germline gives CDR1 LGHNT, CDR2 FRNRAP. Trimming took 1 base from V and 5 from J; bases not matched to a gene: 6. The CDR3 bases are TGTGCTAGTGGTTTGGGCGGGACAGGATATTATGGCTACACCTTC. Protein sequence: CASGLGGTGYYGYTF.

The chain joins TRBV2 to TRBJ1-5; 8 nucleotides line up with TRBD1. This CDR3 region has 15 residues. Germline V lookup: CDR1 SNHLY, CDR2 FYNNEI. Trimming removed 2 bases from V and 6 bases from J; junction bases left unmatched: 6. The CDR3 bases are TGTGCCAGCAGTGAAAAGGCGACAGGGGCTCAGCCCCAGCATTTT. Its translation is CASSEKATGAQPQHF.

J is TRBJ1-2 and V is TRBV18; no firm D call. Germline loops: CDR1 KGHSH, CDR2 LQKENI. This CDR3 comprises 15 residues. V lost 1 base, J lost 0 bases, and 9 bases lay in between. As DNA, the CDR3 is TGTGCCAGCTCACCACTAACAGAGCCTAACTATGGCTACACCTTC. Amino acid sequence: CASSPLTEPNYGYTF.

The genes are TRBV7-8 and TRBJ1-2, with 7 bases lining up with TRBD1. The germline CDR1 and CDR2 sequences are SGHVS and FQNEAQ. The CDR3 totals 15 residues. J lost 0 bases, V lost 5 bases, and 6 bases had no gene match. In nucleotides, the CDR3 is TGTGCCAGCAGCGCCGCTGGACAGGCTAACTATGGCTACACCTTC. Protein: CASSAAGQANYGYTF.

The V and J genes are TRBV9 and TRBJ1-2; weak D call: TRBD1 (5 bases). Trimming stripped 0 bases from V and 0 bases from J, with 9 bases between. This CDR3 comprises 15 residues. The germline gives CDR1 SGDLS, CDR2 YYNGEE. The CDR3 nucleotides are TGTGCCAGCAGCGTAGGTACAGGAGCTAACTATGGCTACACCTTC. The encoded protein is CASSVGTGANYGYTF.